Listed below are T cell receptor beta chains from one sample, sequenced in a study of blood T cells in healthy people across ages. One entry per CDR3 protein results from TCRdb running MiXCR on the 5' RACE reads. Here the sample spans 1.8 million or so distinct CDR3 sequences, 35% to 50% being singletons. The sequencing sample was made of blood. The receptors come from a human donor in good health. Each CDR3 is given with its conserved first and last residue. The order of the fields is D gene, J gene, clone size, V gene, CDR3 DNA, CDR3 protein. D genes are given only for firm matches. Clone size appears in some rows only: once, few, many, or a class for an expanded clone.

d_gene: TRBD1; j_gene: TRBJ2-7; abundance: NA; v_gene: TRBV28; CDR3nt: TGTGCCAGCGATAGACAGGGTAGCGACGAGCAGTACTTC; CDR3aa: CASDRQGSDEQYF
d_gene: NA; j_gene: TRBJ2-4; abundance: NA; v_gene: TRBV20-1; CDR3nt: TGCAGTGCTCCCAGGTGGGCGCAAAACATTCAGTACTTC; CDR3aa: CSAPRWAQNIQYF
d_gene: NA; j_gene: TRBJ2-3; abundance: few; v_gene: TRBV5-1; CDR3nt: TGCGCCAGCAGCTCAGGGGTCTCTAGCACAGATACGCAGTATTTT; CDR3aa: CASSSGVSSTDTQYF
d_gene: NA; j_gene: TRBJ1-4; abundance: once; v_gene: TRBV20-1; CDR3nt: TGCAGTGCTAGAGACTCCTCGGAGGGGGTAGGCGAAAAACTGTTTTTT; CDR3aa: CSARDSSEGVGEKLFF
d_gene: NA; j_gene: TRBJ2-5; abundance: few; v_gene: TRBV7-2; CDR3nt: TGTGCCAGCAGCTTAGCTGTAGGGACGCAACAGACCCAGTACTTC; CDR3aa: CASSLAVGTQQTQYF
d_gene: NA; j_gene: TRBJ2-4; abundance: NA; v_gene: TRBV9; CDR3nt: TGTGCCAGCAGCGTAGGGGTGGGGGGTTTGGGAAACATTCAGTACTTC; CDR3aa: CASSVGVGGLGNIQYF
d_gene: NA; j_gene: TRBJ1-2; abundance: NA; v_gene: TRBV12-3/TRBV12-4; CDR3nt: TGTGCCAGCAGTCCGCCGAGAGGGAGGGGAGTTGACGGCTACACCTTC; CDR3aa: CASSPPRGRGVDGYTF
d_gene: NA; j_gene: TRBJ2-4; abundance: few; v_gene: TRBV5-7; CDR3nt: TGTGCCAGCAGCTTGGTAGGGTCCAAAAACATTCAGTACTTC; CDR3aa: CASSLVGSKNIQYF
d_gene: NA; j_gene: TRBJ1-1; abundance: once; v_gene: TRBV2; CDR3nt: TGTGCCAGCAGTAAACGTAGTAAGGGGACTGAAGCTTTCTTT; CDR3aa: CASSKRSKGTEAFF
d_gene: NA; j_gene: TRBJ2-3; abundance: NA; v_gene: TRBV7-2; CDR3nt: TGTGCCAGCAGCTTAGTTGTGCCAGATACGCAGTATTTT; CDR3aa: CASSLVVPDTQYF